This entry lists 13 T cell receptor beta chains sequenced from one sample in a study of T cell repertoires in cytomegalovirus infection. One entry per CDR3 protein, called by TCRdb with MiXCR from the reads. The data show about 310,000 distinct CDR3 sequences, roughly 25% seen once. Antigen specificity for these receptors is unknown. This material consisted of cultured PBMCs, taken from culture after CMV antigen stimulation. Every receptor here comes from a human donor in good health (CMV status not recorded). Some clones in this sample may be carry-over from other donors' samples.

There are a few counts of this clonotype. This chain uses TRBV2 with TRBJ1-1; perhaps TRBD1 as D (6 bases). Germline assignment: CDR1 SNHLY and CDR2 FYNNEI. The CDR3 is 15 residues long. Trimming left V 2 bases short and J 1 base short, with 11 bases between. The DNA for the CDR3 is TGTGCCAGCAGTGAAATCGGACAGCCGAACACTGAAGCTTTCTTT. This translates into CASSEIGQPNTEAFF.

In this sample, this clonotype turned up a few times. The gene calls are TRBV19 and TRBJ2-1; maybe TRBD2 (6 bases). The CDR3 runs to 15 residues. V lost 10 bases to trimming and J lost 0 bases, with 16 bases between them. Germline V lookup: CDR1 LNHDA, CDR2 SQIVND (reference sequence). CDR3 nucleotide sequence: TGTGCCACGGGGGTATCTATGAGCTCCTACAATGAGCAGTTCTTC. The encoded protein is CATGVSMSSYNEQFF. Variable domain in full (rest from reference TRBV19 and TRBJ2-1): DGGITQSPKYLFRKEGQNVTLSCEQNLNHDAMYWYRQDPGQGLRLIYYSQIVNDFQKGDIAEGYSVSREKKESFPLTVTSAQKNPTAFYLCATGVSMSSYNEQFFGPGTRLTVL.

This clonotype was counted between two and nine times. The chain couples TRBV6-1 to TRBJ2-1; 12 bases are a match to TRBD1. V was clipped by 5 bases and J by 9 bases; unmatched bases: 14. The V gene's germline CDR1 is MNHNS and CDR2 SASEGT. The CDR3 is 17 amino acids. The CDR3 protein is CASSRTSGTGGQSEQFF. CDR3 DNA: TGTGCCAGCAGTCGTACATCCGGGACAGGGGGCCAGAGTGAGCAGTTCTTC.

The CDR3 sequence: CSASLPGTSGIRNEQFF. The CDR3 nucleotides read TGCAGTGCTAGTCTTCCGGGGACTAGCGGGATACGCAATGAGCAGTTCTTC. The genes are TRBV20-1 and TRBJ2-1; 13 bases are a match to TRBD2. The germline gives CDR1 DFQATT, CDR2 SNEGSKA (reference sequence). With 3 bases clipped from V and 6 bases from J, the junction kept 11 bases outside the gene matches. The CDR3 consists of 17 residues.

Many counts were recorded for this clonotype. Mismatch with germline at one junction end may stem from a read error. DNA of the CDR3: TGCGCCAGCAGCTTGGGGACTAGCGGGATCACAGATACGCAGTATTTT. This translates into CASSLGTSGITDTQYF. V is TRBV12-3 or TRBV12-4 and J is TRBJ2-3; 13 nucleotides agree with TRBD2. There are 16 residues in the CDR3.

The V and J genes are TRBV7-9 and TRBJ2-7; weak D call: TRBD1 (6 bases). The germline V gene encodes CDR1 SEHNR and CDR2 FQNEAQ (reference sequence). The V end lost 1 base, the J end lost 0 bases, and 19 bases lay between the germline ends. This CDR3 region has 18 residues. CDR3 sequence reads: CASSLVPLGARSSYEQYF. The CDR3 bases are TGTGCCAGCAGCTTAGTCCCCTTGGGGGCTCGATCCTCCTACGAGCAGTACTTC.

This chain links TRBV15 with TRBJ2-5; 8 bases align to TRBD1. The CDR3 contains 14 residues. Germline V gene lookup returns CDR1 LNHNV and CDR2 YYDKDF (reference sequence). The V segment lost 5 bases and the J segment 1 base; nucleotides outside the gene matches: 3. The CDR3: CATSVGTGQETQYF. The CDR3 DNA follows: TGTGCCACCAGCGTCGGGACAGGCCAAGAGACCCAGTACTTC.

This clonotype was counted a few times. V gene TRBV24-1 combines with J gene TRBJ1-4; possible D gene TRBD1, 6 bases. Germline values: CDR1 KGHDR, CDR2 SFDVKD. Trimming took off 4 bases at V and 3 bases at J, with 8 bases between the two ends. This CDR3 is built from 14 residues. CDR3: CATSEGTPNEKLFF. In DNA, the CDR3 is TGTGCCACCAGTGAAGGGACACCTAATGAAAAACTGTTTTTT.

The chain carries TRBV27 and TRBJ2-5; 9 nucleotides agree with TRBD2. Germline CDR1 reads MNHEY; CDR2 reads SMNVEV (reference sequence). V shed 0 bases and J 4 bases; nucleotides not matched to a gene: 6. The CDR3 contains 16 residues. The CDR3 coding sequence is TGTGCCAGCAGTTTATCGATTAGCGGGAGACGAGAGACCCAGTACTTC. Encoded protein: CASSLSISGRRETQYF.

Ten or more counts support this clonotype. The chain combines TRBV7-2 with TRBJ1-6; no clear D. The CDR3 is made up of 13 amino acids. Germline assignment: CDR1 SGHTA and CDR2 FQGNSA. V was clipped by 5 bases and J by 10 bases, with 12 bases between them. The CDR3 spells CASSGEWESPLHF. CDR3 DNA: TGTGCCAGCAGCGGGGAGTGGGAATCACCCCTCCACTTT.

This clonotype was detected only a few times. The chain uses TRBV19 and TRBJ2-7; D uncertain. The CDR3 contains 12 residues. V dropped 7 bases and J dropped 3 bases, with 10 bases sitting between them. The germline V gene encodes CDR1 LNHDA and CDR2 SQIVND (reference sequence). The CDR3 coding sequence is TGTGCCAGTATCGGTCCCCTCTACGAGCAGTACTTC. It codes for CASIGPLYEQYF.

Points on this clonotype: A clone one base away is much larger, so this may be a read error. The chain recombines TRBV7-2 with TRBJ2-2; 7 bases are shared with TRBD1. Germline values: CDR1 SGHTA, CDR2 FQGNSA. The CDR3 covers 14 residues. V gave up 1 base and J gave up 5 bases; unmatched junction bases: 1. This CDR3 is CASSLDRGTGELFF. DNA for the CDR3: TGTGCCAGCAGCTTAGACAGGGGAACCGGGGAGCTGTTTTTT. The whole variable domain, remainder taken from reference TRBV7-2 and TRBJ2-2, is GAGVSQSPSNKVTEKGKDVELRCDPISGHTALYWYRQSLGQGLEFLIYFQGNSAPDKSGLPSDRFSAERTGGSVSTLTIQRTQQEDSAVYLCASSLDRGTGELFFGEGSRLTVL.

As concerns this clonotype: The junction does not match germline at one end; this may be a read error. This chain uses TRBV28 with TRBJ2-7; D may match TRBD1 or TRBD2 (5 bases each). CDR1 and CDR2 (germline): MDHEN, SYDVKM. This CDR3 is 11 amino acids long. CDR3 loop: CATTGSVFRVF. The CDR3 nucleotides read TGTGCCACCACGGGGTCCGTGTTCAGGGTTTTC. Complete variable domain (other parts from reference TRBV28 and TRBJ2-7): DVKVTQSSRYLVKRTGEKVFLECVQDMDHENMFWYRQDPGLGLRLIYFSYDVKMKEKGDIPEGYSVSREKKERFSLILESASTNQTSMYLCATTGSVFRVFGPGTRLTVT.